This T cell receptor beta chain was recovered during a study of T-cell memory formation after mild COVID-19. Study-level information: Clusters of TCRs were largely donor specific. Findings of the study overall: Chiefly within CM and EM were the contracting CD4+ clones; CD8+ ones were within EMRA. Clones shrinking between day 15 and 85 showed a balanced CD4/CD8 split, and those that grew later tilted toward CD4+.

The CDR3 loop spans 14 amino acids. Trimming took 4 bases from V and 2 from J, leaving 11 bases between them. Germline CDR1 is LGHNA and CDR2 is YSLEER. TCRdb passed the 5' RACE reads through MiXCR, listing each CDR3 protein once. The repertoire includes approximately 350,000 distinct CDR3 sequences, over 13% of them detected once, and 22% sits in the top ten. Of note for this clonotype: Its antigen is not identified.

Input material: PBMCs or a T cell subset sorted from them (not recorded which). The chain is built from TRBV4-3 and TRBJ1-2; D gene uncertain. The sequence came from a man younger than 35 who had mild COVID-19 (a few samples of this study predate the infection). Cell type and time point are not known. CDR3 coding DNA: TGCGCCAGCAGCCGGGCAGACGGGAACTATGGCTACACCTTC. Protein: CASSRADGNYGYTF.